This T cell receptor beta chain was recorded in a study of radiation and T cells in renal cell carcinoma. Sequencing used immunoSEQ multiplex PCR; TCRdb keeps in-frame clones, though not all of them. The table records tens of thousands of clones, roughly 79% of them present only once. Time point reported: blood 2 weeks post-SBRT. The treatment is: 15 Gy SBRT to primary tumor, nephrectomy 4 weeks later. Serial blood draws occurred at baseline and 2 and 4 weeks post-SBRT. The patient's renal cell carcinoma had clear cell pathology. Regarding the study as a whole: From baseline, blood top tumor clonotypes peaked at 2 weeks post-radiation.

This clone was recorded once. The antigen is not known. Per the germline V gene, CDR1 is MNHNS and CDR2 is SASEGT. The CDR3 has 15 amino acids. V was trimmed by 5 bases and J by 0 bases, leaving 11 bases between them. The source was blood, collected from a patient whose treatment included radiotherapy and nephrectomy. J is TRBJ1-5 and V is TRBV6-1, with D possibly TRBD1 on 5 matching bases. This TCR came from a man in his 60s with renal cell carcinoma. CDR3 protein: CASSRLTDSNQPQHF. DNA for the CDR3: TGTGCCAGCAGTAGACTGACAGATAGCAATCAGCCCCAGCATTTT.